This T cell receptor beta chain was identified in a study of T cells in Graves' hyperthyroidism and ophthalmopathy (dated by TCRdb to the late 2010s). About the investigation overall: Peripheral blood samples were taken at the time of initial diagnosis, prior to any treatment. The approximately 100 discovery patients were randomly divided into training and test sets at a 7:3 ratio. After blood sampling, hyperthyroidism patients were treated with methimazole at a starting dose of 30 mg daily, and ophthalmopathy patients were treated with high-dose intravenous methylprednisolone. According to the paper, TCR Vbeta CDR3 sequencing was carried out on more than 120 peripheral blood samples, which came from 40 to 45 ophthalmopathy, 75 to 80 hyperthyroidism and approximately 17 progressor patients. A discovery cohort of around 100 patients, about 44 with Graves' ophthalmopathy and over 55 with stable Graves' hyperthyroidism, was used to find distinguishing TCR V-J signatures. Thyroid tissue and blood T-cell repertoires from several Graves' hyperthyroidism patients were also compared in the study. Prospective prediction of ophthalmopathy was tested in an independent validation cohort of 18 hyperthyroidism patients and 15 to 17 patients who later progressed to ophthalmopathy.

The CDR3 has 14 amino acids, counting the end cysteine and phenylalanine. Of all the DNA, just the CDR3 is kept, 42 bases in frame from base 1. V and J are truncated by 2 bases and 7 bases respectively, leaving an intervening sequence of 14 bases. The germline V gene gives CDR1 as MDHEN and CDR2 as SYDVKM. Broader findings and caveats from the paper: In cross-validation, a model built on a 13 V-J signature told ophthalmopathy apart from stable hyperthyroidism with less than 90% sensitivity and roughly 83% specificity, and in testing the same model reached 80%/75%. In validation, progression to ophthalmopathy was predicted by the model with around 70% sensitivity and roughly 76% specificity, a median of roughly 6 months before onset. Sample size was not statistically predetermined, and blinding of investigators to group allocation was not performed. Most expanded thyroid clonotypes (frequency above 0.001) were also detected in blood, a finding suggesting that blood repertoires may reflect thyroid immune responses.

TCR beta CDR3 regions were amplified from RNA transcripts. The first round of RT-PCR for the TCR CDR3 was performed with the HTBI primer set and the Qiagen OneStep RT-PCR kit. Libraries were constructed in a second round of multiplex PCR, after which size selection and purification were performed. Paired-end sequencing of the libraries was performed with 100 bp reads on an Illumina HiSeq2000. Per the original workflow: SOAPnuke was used to process the raw data, throwing out any read that contained adapters or uncalled bases, had a mean Phred below 15, or lacked an exact constant-primer or identifier match. High-quality paired reads were merged using COPE v1.2.5, and each unique nucleotide sequence was defined as a clonotype. Clonotypes were aligned to IMGT TRBV, TRBD and TRBJ reference segments using MiTCR v1.1. The analysis was restricted to V-J combinations with a frequency above 0.0001, which together covered 99.2% of the repertoires. The TCS score was defined as the ratio of F50 (clonal expansion) to E x V (chaos), calculated using BLOSUM62-based TCRdist between CDR3 peptides within each V-J. Welch's t-statistics and random forest reduced 514 V-J features to 13, which were used in a naive Bayes classifier (R e1071). TCRdb ran its own pipeline on the public reads, namely fastp trimming at Q25 and MiXCR clone calling, and kept in-frame beta chains. When rows share a CDR3 protein, they turn into one entry using the most common DNA and genes. The authors' filters were not applied to this entry. For this sample there are 350,000 to 400,000 distinct CDR3 sequences; about a fifth appear just once. Of the sample, 3.7% is held by the ten largest clones.

This clonotype came up many times. Its antigen is not yet known. No base qualities exist here, and no much larger clone lies one base off it. Graves' hyperthyroidism was defined as stable when no progression to ophthalmopathy occurred over 18 months of follow-up. Hyperthyroidism patients were newly diagnosed, had a disease duration of under 2 months, and were aged 18 to 65 years. The study excluded patients with uncontrolled infections, other autoimmune diseases, pregnancy or lactation. Clinical symptoms, serum thyroxine and TRAb, thyroid ultrasound, and orbital computed tomography formed the basis for the diagnoses. PBMCs were separated from 10 ml of fresh peripheral blood using Ficoll-Paque density gradient centrifugation. Total RNA was extracted with Trizol reagent, and quality was checked on an Agilent 2100 Bioanalyzer.

Sequencing was done on a sample of blood. Recombination connected TRBV28 to TRBJ1-1; 6 matching bases give a weak D call of TRBD1. The sequence was obtained from a woman aged 18-29 years with Graves' hyperthyroidism. The bases read TGTGCCAGCAGTTTAGGCATCGGACAGTATGAAGCTTTCTTT. It translates to CASSLGIGQYEAFF.